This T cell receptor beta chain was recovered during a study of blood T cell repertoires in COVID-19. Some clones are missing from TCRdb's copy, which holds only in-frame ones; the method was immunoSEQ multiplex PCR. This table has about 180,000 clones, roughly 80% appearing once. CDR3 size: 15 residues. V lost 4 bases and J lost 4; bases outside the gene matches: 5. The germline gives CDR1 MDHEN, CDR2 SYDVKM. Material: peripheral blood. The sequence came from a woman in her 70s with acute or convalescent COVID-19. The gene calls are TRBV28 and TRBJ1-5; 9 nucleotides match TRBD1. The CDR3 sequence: CASSSPGQGNQPQHF. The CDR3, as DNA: TGTGCCAGCAGTTCCCCGGGACAGGGTAATCAGCCCCAGCATTTT.